The 10 T cell receptor beta chains below come from one sample, sequenced in a study of cytomegalovirus exposure and HLA in healthy donors. PCR amplification relied on 60 Vbeta primers (plus 13 Jbeta primers). Assay used: immunoSEQ multiplex PCR; TCRdb lists only in-frame clones, some missing. The table shows nearly 300,000 clones, with 80% to 90% occurring only once. Sequencing input: PBMCs. All receptors derive from a man aged 40-55 years in good health and CMV-seropositive.

The V call is TRBV6-1, the J call TRBJ2-7; D is possibly TRBD2 (6 bases). CDR3 length equals 15 residues. The ends were cut back, 2 bases at V and 0 bases at J, with 11 bases in the middle. Per the germline V gene, CDR1 is MNHNS and CDR2 is SASEGT. The CDR3 reads CASSELGGASYEQYF. The DNA of the CDR3 is TGTGCCAGCAGTGAACTCGGCGGGGCCTCCTACGAGCAGTACTTC.

The J gene is TRBJ2-5, the V gene TRBV7-9, with TRBD2 matching over 11 bases. Germline CDR1 SEHNR, CDR2 FQNEAQ (reference sequence). V trimming: 5 bases; J trimming: 2 bases; junction bases outside the gene matches: 7. The CDR3 covers 16 residues. In nucleotides, the CDR3 is TGTGCCAGCAGCGATTGGGGACTAGCGGATCAAGAGACCCAGTACTTC. Its protein is CASSDWGLADQETQYF.

This clone appeared once. The chain combines TRBV6-6 with TRBJ1-5; weak D call: TRBD1 (6 bases). With 6 bases removed from V and 2 bases from J, the gap between germline ends came to 14 bases. Germline V lookup: CDR1 MNHNY, CDR2 SVGAGI (reference sequence). The CDR3 has 15 residues. The CDR3 here is CASRSQGSGNQPQHF. Written as DNA, the CDR3 is TGTGCCAGCAGATCACAGGGATCCGGCAATCAGCCCCAGCATTTT.

The rearrangement uses TRBV6-6 and TRBJ2-3, with D maybe TRBD1 (5 bases). CDR1 and CDR2 from the germline V gene are MNHNY and SVGAGI (reference sequence). V lost 4 bases and J 1 base, leaving 12 bases between the germline ends. This CDR3 is built from 15 residues. CDR3 loop: CASSLALGGTDTQYF. As DNA, the CDR3 is TGTGCCAGCAGTTTGGCCCTAGGGGGCACAGATACGCAGTATTTT.

The gene calls are TRBV5-4 and TRBJ2-5, with 15 bases that match TRBD2. The germline V gene has CDR1 SGHNT and CDR2 YYREEE (reference sequence). J gave up 5 bases and V 4 bases, and 12 bases lay outside the gene matches. This CDR3 is built from 18 residues. CDR3 loop: CASSRTSGRARPRETQYF. The CDR3 nucleotides are TGTGCCAGCAGCCGGACTAGCGGGAGGGCACGCCCAAGGGAGACCCAGTACTTC.

The genes are TRBV7-2 and TRBJ2-7, with 8 bases lining up with TRBD1. With 3 bases clipped from V and 5 bases from J, the junction kept 6 bases outside the gene matches. This CDR3 is 14 amino acids long. Germline lookup yields CDR1 SGHTA and CDR2 FQGNSA. This chain's CDR3 is CASSFRQGANEQYF. DNA of the CDR3: TGTGCCAGCAGCTTTAGGCAGGGGGCCAACGAGCAGTACTTC.

The chain carries TRBV4-1 and TRBJ2-1, with 9 bases matching TRBD2. The CDR3 is made up of 13 amino acids. Per the germline V gene, CDR1 is MGHRA and CDR2 is YSYEKL. Trimming removed 1 base from V and 12 bases from J; junction bases left unmatched: 4. CDR3 sequence reads: CASSQGLAGSQFF. CDR3 nucleotide sequence: TGCGCCAGCAGCCAAGGGCTAGCGGGATCGCAGTTCTTC.

This chain uses TRBV10-3 with TRBJ1-1; TRBD1 might be the D (5 bases). V was pared by 4 bases and J by 0 bases, with 15 bases between. The CDR3 runs 16 residues. Germline V lookup: CDR1 ENHRY, CDR2 SYGVKD. The CDR3 bases are TGTGCCATCAGTGGCCTCCCCGGGGGGGTGAACACTGAAGCTTTCTTT. Encoded protein: CAISGLPGGVNTEAFF.

The genes are TRBV28 and TRBJ1-1; 12 bases agree with TRBD1. The CDR3 consists of 17 residues. Unmatched junction bases numbered 9, after V lost 2 bases and J lost 5 bases. The germline V gene has CDR1 MDHEN and CDR2 SYDVKM. CDR3 sequence (DNA): TGTGCCAGCAGTTTAGTGGGACAGGGGGCCTCGGGGACTGAAGCTTTCTTT. Protein: CASSLVGQGASGTEAFF.

This rearrangement joins TRBV18 to TRBJ2-1; 9 bases match TRBD1. V was pared by 6 bases and J by 3 bases, with 6 bases of the junction left unmatched. CDR1 and CDR2 (germline): KGHSH, LQKENI. CDR3 size: 15 residues. The CDR3: CASSLETGGYNEQFF. The CDR3 DNA sequence: TGTGCCAGCTCCCTCGAGACAGGGGGCTACAATGAGCAGTTCTTC.